This T cell receptor beta chain was profiled in a study of blood T cell repertoires in COVID-19. Sequenced by immunoSEQ multiplex PCR; TCRdb stores in-frame clones only, minus some. The sample records roughly 120,000 clones, roughly 80% being singletons. Trimming took 0 bases from V and 8 from J; bases not matched to a gene: 9. Germline loops: CDR1 SGHKS, CDR2 YYEKEE (reference sequence). The CDR3 sequence is 16 residues long. Sequenced material: peripheral blood. The chain employs TRBV5-5 and TRBJ1-4; 8 bases fit TRBD1. The clonotype originates from an older man with acute or convalescent COVID-19. CDR3 bases: TGTGCCAGCAGCTTGGCCGGGGCAGGGGGCTACGAAAAACTGTTTTTT. As protein: CASSLAGAGGYEKLFF.